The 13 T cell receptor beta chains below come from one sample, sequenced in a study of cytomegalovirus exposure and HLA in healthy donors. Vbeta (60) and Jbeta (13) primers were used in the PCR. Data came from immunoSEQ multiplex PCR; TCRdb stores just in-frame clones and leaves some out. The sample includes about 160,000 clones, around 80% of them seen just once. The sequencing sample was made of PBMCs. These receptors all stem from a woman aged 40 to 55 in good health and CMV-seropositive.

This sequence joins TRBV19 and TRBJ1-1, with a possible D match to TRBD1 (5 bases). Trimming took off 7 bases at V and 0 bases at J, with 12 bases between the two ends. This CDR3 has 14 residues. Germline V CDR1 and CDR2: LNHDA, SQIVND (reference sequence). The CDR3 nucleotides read TGTGCCAGTACCCCCGACAGATTGAACACTGAAGCTTTCTTT. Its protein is CASTPDRLNTEAFF.

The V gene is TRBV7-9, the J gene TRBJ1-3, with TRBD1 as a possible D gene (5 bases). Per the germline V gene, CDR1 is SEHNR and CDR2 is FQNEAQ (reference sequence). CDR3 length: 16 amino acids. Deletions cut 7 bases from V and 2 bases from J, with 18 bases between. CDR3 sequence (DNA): TGTGCCAGCACCACACAGTTGCTCAGGGCTGGAAACACCATATATTTT. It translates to CASTTQLLRAGNTIYF.

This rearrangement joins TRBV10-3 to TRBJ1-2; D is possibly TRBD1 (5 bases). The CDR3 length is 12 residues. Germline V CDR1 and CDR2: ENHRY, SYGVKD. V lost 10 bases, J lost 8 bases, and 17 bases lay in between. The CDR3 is CATWGDLGGYTF. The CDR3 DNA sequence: TGTGCCACCTGGGGGGATCTAGGAGGCTACACCTTC.

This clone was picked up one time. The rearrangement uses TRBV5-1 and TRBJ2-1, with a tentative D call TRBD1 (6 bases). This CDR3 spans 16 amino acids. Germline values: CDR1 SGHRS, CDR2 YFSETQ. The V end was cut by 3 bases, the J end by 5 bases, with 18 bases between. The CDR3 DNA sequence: TGCGCCAGCAGCTCACCCCCGGGACAAGGGAACAATGAGCAGTTCTTC. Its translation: CASSSPPGQGNNEQFF.

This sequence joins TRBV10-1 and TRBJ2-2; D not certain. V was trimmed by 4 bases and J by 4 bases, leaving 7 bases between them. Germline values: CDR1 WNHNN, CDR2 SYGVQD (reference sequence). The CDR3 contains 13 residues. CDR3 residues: CASSASGTGELFF. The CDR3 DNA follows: TGCGCCAGCAGTGCATCGGGCACCGGGGAGCTGTTTTTT.

The CDR3 DNA sequence: TGTGCCAGCAGCTTCGGGACAGACCTCCGCTACGAGCAGTACTTC. Translating it yields CASSFGTDLRYEQYF. The rearrangement uses TRBV5-6 and TRBJ2-7; 7 positions match TRBD1. The CDR3 has 15 amino acids. Germline V gene lookup returns CDR1 SGHDT and CDR2 YYEEEE. J lost 3 bases, V lost 2 bases, and 8 bases had no gene match.

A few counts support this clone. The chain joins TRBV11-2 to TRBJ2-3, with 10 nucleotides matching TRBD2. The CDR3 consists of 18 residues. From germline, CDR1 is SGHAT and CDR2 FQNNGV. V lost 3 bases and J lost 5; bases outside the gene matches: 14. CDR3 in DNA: TGTGCCAGCAGCTTCGAGGCGGTAGCGGGGGGCCGTAGAGATACGCAGTATTTT. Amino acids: CASSFEAVAGGRRDTQYF.

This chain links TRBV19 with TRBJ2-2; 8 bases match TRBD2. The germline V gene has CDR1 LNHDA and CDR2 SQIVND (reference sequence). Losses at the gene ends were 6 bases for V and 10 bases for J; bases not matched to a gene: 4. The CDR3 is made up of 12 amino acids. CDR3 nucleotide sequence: TGTGCCAGTAGCTCGGGGGGGTCGGAGCTGTTTTTT. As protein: CASSSGGSELFF.

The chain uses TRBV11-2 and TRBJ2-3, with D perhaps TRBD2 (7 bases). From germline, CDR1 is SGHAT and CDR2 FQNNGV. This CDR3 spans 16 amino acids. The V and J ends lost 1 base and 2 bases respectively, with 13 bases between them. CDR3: CASSLVSGGLTDTQYF. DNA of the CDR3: TGTGCCAGCAGCTTAGTGTCCGGGGGGCTCACAGATACGCAGTATTTT.

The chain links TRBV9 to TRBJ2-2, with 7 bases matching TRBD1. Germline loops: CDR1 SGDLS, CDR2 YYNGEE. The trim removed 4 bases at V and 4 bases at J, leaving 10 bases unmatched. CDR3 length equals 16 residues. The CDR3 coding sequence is TGTGCCAGCAGCAAGGGACAGATACCCGTCACCGGGGAGCTGTTTTTT. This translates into CASSKGQIPVTGELFF.

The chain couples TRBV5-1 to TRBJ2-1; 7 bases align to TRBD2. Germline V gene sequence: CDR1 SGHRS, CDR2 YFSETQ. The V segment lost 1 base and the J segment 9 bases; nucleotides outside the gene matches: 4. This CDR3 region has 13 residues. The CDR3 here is CASSLHGGGEQFF. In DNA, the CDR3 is TGCGCCAGCAGCTTGCACGGCGGGGGTGAGCAGTTCTTC.

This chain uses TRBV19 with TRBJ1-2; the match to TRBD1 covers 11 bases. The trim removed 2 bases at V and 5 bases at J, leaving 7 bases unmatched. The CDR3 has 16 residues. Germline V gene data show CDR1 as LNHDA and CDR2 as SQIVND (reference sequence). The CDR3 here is CASSILGTGGKYGYTF. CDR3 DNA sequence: TGTGCCAGTAGTATACTGGGGACAGGGGGAAAGTATGGCTACACCTTC.

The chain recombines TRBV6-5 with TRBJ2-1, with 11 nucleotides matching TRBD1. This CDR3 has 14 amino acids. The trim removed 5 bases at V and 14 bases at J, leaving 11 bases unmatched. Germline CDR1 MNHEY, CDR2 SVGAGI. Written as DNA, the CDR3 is TGTGCCAGCAGTCGGGACAGGGGGACCCGGGGGAAGTTCTTC. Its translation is CASSRDRGTRGKFF.